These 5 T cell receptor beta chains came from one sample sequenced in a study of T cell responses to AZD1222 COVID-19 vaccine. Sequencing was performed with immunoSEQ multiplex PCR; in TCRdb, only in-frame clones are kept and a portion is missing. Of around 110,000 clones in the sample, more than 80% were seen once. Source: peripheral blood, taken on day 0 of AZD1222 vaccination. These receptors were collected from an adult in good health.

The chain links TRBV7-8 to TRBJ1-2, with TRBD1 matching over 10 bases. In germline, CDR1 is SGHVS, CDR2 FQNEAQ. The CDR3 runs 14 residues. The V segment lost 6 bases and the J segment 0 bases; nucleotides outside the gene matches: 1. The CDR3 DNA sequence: TGTGCCAGCAGGGGACAGGGGACTAACTATGGCTACACCTTC. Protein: CASRGQGTNYGYTF.

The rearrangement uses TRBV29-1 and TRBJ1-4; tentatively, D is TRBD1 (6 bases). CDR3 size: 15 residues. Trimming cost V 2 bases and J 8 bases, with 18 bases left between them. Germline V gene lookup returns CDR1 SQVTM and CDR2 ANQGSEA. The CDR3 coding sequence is TGCAGCGTTGAAAGCCCCGGGACGGGGGGCGAAAAACTGTTTTTT. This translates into CSVESPGTGGEKLFF.

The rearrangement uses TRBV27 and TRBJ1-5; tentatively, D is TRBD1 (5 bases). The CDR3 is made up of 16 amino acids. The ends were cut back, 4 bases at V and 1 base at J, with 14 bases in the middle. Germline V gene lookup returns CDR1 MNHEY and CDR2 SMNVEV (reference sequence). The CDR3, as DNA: TGTGCCAGCAGTTATCGAGGGGCCGCCAGCAATCAGCCCCAGCATTTT. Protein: CASSYRGAASNQPQHF.

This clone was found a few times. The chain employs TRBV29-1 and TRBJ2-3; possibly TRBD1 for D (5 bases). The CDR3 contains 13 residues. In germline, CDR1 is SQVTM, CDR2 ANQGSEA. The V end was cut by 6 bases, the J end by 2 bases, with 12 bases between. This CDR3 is CSVGDRTTDTQYF. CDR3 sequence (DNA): TGCAGCGTCGGAGACAGAACCACAGATACGCAGTATTTT.

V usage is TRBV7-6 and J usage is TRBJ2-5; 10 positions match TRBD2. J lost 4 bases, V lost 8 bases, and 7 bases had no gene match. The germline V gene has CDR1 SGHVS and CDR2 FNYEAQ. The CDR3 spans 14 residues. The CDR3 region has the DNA TGTGCCAGCGGGAGCGGGAGGGCCTCAGAGACCCAGTACTTC. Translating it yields CASGSGRASETQYF.